The 32 T cell receptor beta chains reported below all come from one sample, sequenced in a study of T-cell reconstitution after alpha-beta-depleted transplantation in children. Library preparation (for TCRbeta) was performed with unique molecular identifiers. TCRdb fed the PCR reads into MiXCR, producing one record per CDR3 protein. Of 600,000 or so distinct CDR3 sequences in the sample, about 21% were seen once. The sequencing here drew on PBMCs, mostly from graft donor cells, taken 360 days after TCRalphabeta/CD19-depleted stem cell transplant. The receptors were sampled from a boy under two years old who had a stem cell transplant for acute myeloid leukemia, so the T cells may come from the graft donor.

This clonotype was seen many times. This chain links TRBV12-3 or TRBV12-4 with TRBJ2-7; weak D call: TRBD1 (6 bases). This CDR3 is 12 amino acids long. Trimming stripped 5 bases from V and 4 bases from J, with 9 bases between. CDR3 sequence reads: CASSKDSYEQYV. Here the CDR3 DNA reads TGTGCCAGCAGTAAGGACAGTTACGAGCAGTACGTC.

There are a few counts of this clonotype. The chain recombines TRBV12-3 or TRBV12-4 with TRBJ2-2; 7 bases fit TRBD2. The J segment lost 1 base and the V segment lost 5 bases, leaving 7 bases of the junction unmatched. There are 16 residues in the CDR3. This chain's CDR3 is CASSPGLGGNTGELFF. CDR3 nucleotides: TGTGCCAGCAGTCCCGGACTAGGAGGGAACACCGGGGAGCTGTTTTTT.

The chain uses TRBV5-7 and TRBJ2-7; no firm D call. TRBV5-7 is recorded as an ORF, its role being uncertain. This CDR3 is 11 amino acids long. The V and J ends lost 4 bases and 7 bases respectively, with 9 bases between them. CDR3 in DNA: TGTGCCAGCAGCCCGGAAGTGGAGCAGTACGTC. Protein product: CASSPEVEQYV.

This clonotype was observed at least ten times. The CDR3 coding sequence is TGCAGTGCTAGTAGGGGAGGCGGGGGAGTCTACGAGCAGTACTTC. Protein: CSASRGGGGVYEQYF. V and J are TRBV20-1 and TRBJ2-7, with 7 positions matching TRBD2. Germline values: CDR1 DFQATT, CDR2 SNEGSKA (reference sequence). Trimming at V came to 3 bases and at J to 3 bases, leaving 11 bases not matched to a gene. The CDR3 consists of 15 residues.

This clonotype has at least ten counts. The V and J genes are TRBV12-3 or TRBV12-4 and TRBJ1-2; TRBD1 aligns across 8 bases. The CDR3 sequence is 13 residues long. Trimming cost V 3 bases and J 6 bases; bases outside gene matches: 3. The DNA of the CDR3 is TGTGCCAGCAGTTTGGTCAGGGGGCATGGCTACACCTTC. The encoded protein is CASSLVRGHGYTF.

Many counts were recorded for this clonotype. For the CDR3, the DNA is TGCAGTGCTAGAGGTCCGGCGGGGGGGACAGATACGCAGTATTTT. It yields the protein CSARGPAGGTDTQYF. This chain uses TRBV20-1 with TRBJ2-3, with 9 bases aligning to TRBD2. This CDR3 has 15 residues. The germline gives CDR1 DFQATT, CDR2 SNEGSKA (reference sequence). J lost 3 bases, V lost 1 base, and 5 bases had no gene match.

This chain links TRBV25-1 with TRBJ2-1; D gene uncertain. Between the trimmed V and J ends, which lost 0 bases and 4 bases, there was a span of 4 bases. The germline V gene has CDR1 MGHDK and CDR2 SYGVNS. This CDR3 contains 13 residues. CDR3 DNA sequence: TGTGCCAGCAGTGAATATCAATACAATGAGCAGTTCTTC. It yields the protein CASSEYQYNEQFF.

In its sample, this clonotype was seen many times. The V gene is TRBV20-1, the J gene TRBJ2-7, with D perhaps given as TRBD1 or TRBD2 (5 bases each). V was clipped by 0 bases and J by 0 bases, with 12 bases between them. The germline V gene has CDR1 DFQATT and CDR2 SNEGSKA (reference sequence). The CDR3 contains 15 residues. CDR3 region: CSARDPRDVSYEQYF. The CDR3 bases are TGCAGTGCTAGAGATCCCCGGGACGTCTCCTACGAGCAGTACTTC.

This clonotype was observed many times. J is TRBJ2-7 and V is TRBV12-3 or TRBV12-4; D call uncertain. The CDR3 loop spans 9 amino acids. Deletions cut 7 bases from V and 12 bases from J, with 10 bases between. CDR3 DNA: TGTGCCAGCACCGCTCGGAGGTACGTC. This encodes CASTARRYV.

The chain combines TRBV2 with TRBJ2-1; 9 nucleotides line up with TRBD1. CDR3 size: 15 residues. Per the germline V gene, CDR1 is SNHLY and CDR2 is FYNNEI. Trimming at V came to 5 bases and at J to 5 bases, leaving 7 bases not matched to a gene. The CDR3 DNA is TGTGCCAGCAGTTCAGGGACAGGGCGGGACAATGAGCAGTTCTTC. This encodes CASSSGTGRDNEQFF.

This clonotype was detected many times. The rearrangement links TRBV7-8 to TRBJ2-5; maybe TRBD1 (5 bases). The germline V gene encodes CDR1 SGHVS and CDR2 FQNEAQ. The CDR3 covers 16 residues. Deletions cut 3 bases from V and 5 bases from J, with 19 bases between. This CDR3 is CASSLAQGAAVETQYF. The CDR3 coding sequence is TGTGCCAGCAGCTTGGCCCAAGGGGCGGCGGTGGAGACCCAGTACTTC. Drawing the rest from reference TRBV7-8 and TRBJ2-5, the complete variable domain is GAGVSQSPRYKVAKRGQDVALRCDPISGHVSLFWYQQALGQGPEFLTYFQNEAQLDKSGLPSDRFFAERPEGSVSTLKIQRTQQEDSAVYLCASSLAQGAAVETQYFGPGTRLLVL.

V usage is TRBV11-2 and J usage is TRBJ2-3, with 15 bases aligning to TRBD2. Germline V gives CDR1 SGHAT, CDR2 FQNNGV. V shed 5 bases, J shed 2 bases, and the junction held 11 bases outside the gene matches. The CDR3 extends over 19 amino acids. CDR3 loop: CASSPLGLAGGENTDTQYF. CDR3 nucleotides: TGTGCCAGCAGCCCCCTGGGACTAGCGGGGGGCGAGAACACAGATACGCAGTATTTT.

The chain links TRBV5-1 to TRBJ2-7; D unclear. The CDR3 extends over 15 amino acids. Trimming shortened V by 0 bases and J by 5 bases, and 15 bases separated the two germline ends. Germline V lookup: CDR1 SGHRS, CDR2 YFSETQ. This CDR3 is CASSLAPRKVDEQYV. The DNA for the CDR3 is TGCGCCAGCAGCTTGGCACCCCGCAAAGTCGACGAGCAGTACGTC.

This clonotype appeared many times. V gene TRBV12-3 or TRBV12-4 combines with J gene TRBJ1-1; D is undetermined. V was trimmed by 6 bases and J by 0 bases, leaving 17 bases between them. The CDR3 totals 16 residues. CDR3 nucleotide sequence: TGTGCCAGCAGCCTTACTCAAACAACAGTGAACACTGAAGCTTTCTTT. Its translation is CASSLTQTTVNTEAFF.

The table lists this clonotype with a few counts. V usage is TRBV9 and J usage is TRBJ2-3; 7 nucleotides agree with TRBD2. With V trimmed by 4 bases and J by 1 base, 6 bases remained unmatched. The CDR3 covers 15 residues. CDR1 is SGDLS, CDR2 YYNGEE, per germline. CDR3 sequence: CASSSEREGTDTQYF. CDR3 bases: TGTGCCAGCAGCTCTGAGCGGGAAGGCACAGATACGCAGTATTTT.

This clonotype has at least ten counts. The rearrangement joins TRBV5-1 to TRBJ2-1; 9 bases align to TRBD1. V was clipped by 1 base and J by 8 bases; unmatched bases: 7. Per germline, CDR1 SGHRS and CDR2 YFSETQ. CDR3 length: 15 residues. The CDR3 loop reads CASSLSGTGNHEQFF. The CDR3, as DNA: TGCGCCAGCAGCTTGTCCGGGACAGGGAATCATGAGCAGTTCTTC.

This clonotype was seen a few times. The CDR3 region is CASSPGTSNTEAFF. For the CDR3, the DNA is TGTGCCAGCAGCCCGGGAACCTCGAACACTGAAGCTTTCTTT. The rearrangement joins TRBV4-2 to TRBJ1-1; D is unclear. Germline CDR1 LGHNA, CDR2 YNFKEQ. The CDR3 is made up of 14 amino acids. The V end lost 4 bases, the J end lost 1 base, and 10 bases lay between the germline ends.

This clonotype was counted many times. The chain carries TRBV5-6 and TRBJ2-7; D remains unclear. Germline loops: CDR1 SGHDT, CDR2 YYEEEE. V dropped 4 bases and J dropped 2 bases, with 10 bases sitting between them. CDR3 length: 13 amino acids. CDR3 protein: CASSHGAPYEQYF. Here the CDR3 DNA reads TGTGCCAGCAGCCATGGCGCGCCCTACGAGCAGTACTTC. Full variable domain (remainder filled in from reference TRBV5-6 and TRBJ2-7): DAGVTQSPTHLIKTRGQQVTLRCSPKSGHDTVSWYQQALGQGPQFIFQYYEEEERQRGNFPDRFSGHQFPNYSSELNVNALLLGDSALYLCASSHGAPYEQYFGPGTRLTVT.

Ten or more counts support this clonotype. The chain links TRBV7-9 to TRBJ2-5, with D perhaps TRBD2 (5 bases). CDR1 SEHNR and CDR2 FQNEAQ come from the germline V gene (reference sequence). Deletions cut 1 base from V and 9 bases from J, with 15 bases between. The CDR3 contains 14 residues. CDR3 bases: TGTGCCAGCAGCTTAGGAGCCGGGGTTGTGTCCCAGTACTTC. This sequence encodes CASSLGAGVVSQYF.

The chain joins TRBV12-3 or TRBV12-4 to TRBJ2-4; D ambiguous. The V gene lost 3 bases and the J gene lost 8 bases, with 5 bases spanning the gap. This CDR3 spans 11 amino acids. The CDR3 nucleotides are TGTGCCAGCAGTTTTGGGCACATTCAGTACTTC. Its translation: CASSFGHIQYF.

The chain recombines TRBV3-1 with TRBJ2-5; no definite D call. V lost 11 bases to trimming and J lost 2 bases, with 21 bases between them. The germline CDR1 and CDR2 sequences are LGHDT and YNNKEL (reference sequence). CDR3 length: 15 residues. CDR3 amino acids: CASCQDVETQETQYF. Here the CDR3 DNA reads TGTGCCTCCTGCCAAGATGTGGAGACACAAGAGACCCAGTACTTC.

This clonotype was recorded many times. The genes are TRBV7-9 and TRBJ1-3; 10 nucleotides align to TRBD1. The CDR3 consists of 15 residues. Trimming cost V 5 bases and J 3 bases; bases outside gene matches: 4. Germline loops: CDR1 SEHNR, CDR2 FQNEAQ (reference sequence). The CDR3 region has the DNA TGTGCCAGCAGCCCTGGGACAGGGGTTGGAAACACCATATATTTT. This codes for CASSPGTGVGNTIYF. Together with reference TRBV7-9 and TRBJ1-3, the CDR3 gives the full variable domain: DTGVSQNPRHKITKRGQNVTFRCDPISEHNRLYWYRQTLGQGPEFLTYFQNEAQLEKSRLLSDRFSAERPKGSFSTLEIQRTEQGDSAMYLCASSPGTGVGNTIYFGEGSWLTVV.

The V gene is TRBV20-1, the J gene TRBJ2-5, with D perhaps matching TRBD1 (6 bases). The CDR3 extends over 13 amino acids. Germline lookup yields CDR1 DFQATT and CDR2 SNEGSKA (reference sequence). With 1 base removed from V and 5 bases from J, the gap between germline ends came to 11 bases. In nucleotides, the CDR3 is TGCAGTGCTAGAGGGGCAGGGGCGGAGACCCAGTACTTC. This sequence encodes CSARGAGAETQYF.

This clonotype was seen only a few times. The chain has TRBV5-1 and TRBJ2-7, with 9 bases identical to TRBD1. V trimming: 4 bases; J trimming: 6 bases; junction bases outside the gene matches: 2. The CDR3 is 12 residues long. Per germline, CDR1 SGHRS and CDR2 YFSETQ. CDR3 DNA: TGCGCCAGCAGCCGGGACAGGGCCGAGCAGTACTTC. Translated: CASSRDRAEQYF.

This clonotype was seen repeatedly, ten times or more. J is TRBJ2-1 and V is TRBV20-1; no clear D gene. Germline CDR1 and CDR2: DFQATT and SNEGSKA (reference sequence). V lost 6 bases to trimming and J lost 5 bases, with 14 bases between them. The CDR3 runs to 13 residues. As DNA, the CDR3 is TGCAGTGCCGAAGCCCCGGATAACAATGAGCAGTTCTTC. Protein sequence: CSAEAPDNNEQFF.

This chain connects TRBV24-1 to TRBJ2-2; the D is unclear. Trimming shortened V by 3 bases and J by 5 bases, and 6 bases separated the two germline ends. The CDR3 consists of 13 residues. Germline V CDR1 and CDR2: KGHDR, SFDVKD. The CDR3 here is CATSDRSTGELFF. The CDR3 DNA reads as TGTGCCACCAGTGATCGTAGTACCGGGGAGCTGTTTTTT.

There are a few counts of this clonotype. J is TRBJ2-3 and V is TRBV20-1, with 9 positions matching TRBD2. The CDR3 has 16 residues. The J segment lost 6 bases and the V segment lost 0 bases, leaving 10 bases of the junction unmatched. CDR1 and CDR2 (germline): DFQATT, SNEGSKA (reference sequence). CDR3 DNA: TGCAGTGCTAGAGATTCCCCGGGACTAGCAACGGATACGCAGTATTTT. Translation gives CSARDSPGLATDTQYF.

This clonotype turned up a few times. CDR3 residues: CASSLPRGTGANVLTF. DNA of the CDR3: TGTGCCAGCAGCTTGCCCAGGGGGACTGGGGCCAACGTCCTGACTTTC. The chain carries TRBV7-9 and TRBJ2-6, with 7 bases fitting TRBD1. V lost 3 bases and J lost 2; bases outside the gene matches: 4. CDR3 length equals 16 residues. The V gene's germline CDR1 is SEHNR and CDR2 FQNEAQ (reference sequence).

Only a few counts were recorded for this clonotype. V and J are TRBV20-1 and TRBJ2-3; D gene uncertain. From germline, CDR1 is DFQATT and CDR2 SNEGSKA (reference sequence). The CDR3 sequence is 12 residues long. V was pared by 7 bases and J by 2 bases, with 10 bases between. The CDR3 region has the DNA TGCAGTGTGAGTGTTGCCACAGATACGCAGTATTTT. Translation gives CSVSVATDTQYF.

This clonotype was counted between two and nine times. V gene TRBV12-3 or TRBV12-4 combines with J gene TRBJ2-5; the D gene is possibly TRBD1 (6 bases). CDR3 size: 16 residues. The germline V and J ends were trimmed by 5 bases and 2 bases, with 18 bases remaining between them. The CDR3 DNA sequence: TGTGCCAGCAGTACTACGGACAGATGGGATCAAGAGACCCAGTACTTC. It yields the protein CASSTTDRWDQETQYF.

This clonotype has more than one count but fewer than ten. The rearrangement uses TRBV24-1 and TRBJ2-2, with D possibly being TRBD1 (5 bases). The CDR3 contains 14 residues. CDR1 is KGHDR and CDR2 is SFDVKD in the germline V gene. V was shortened by 3 bases and J by 4 bases, with 8 bases between the two germline ends. This CDR3 is CATSDPGFTGELFF. For the CDR3, the DNA is TGTGCCACCAGTGATCCAGGGTTCACCGGGGAGCTGTTTTTT.

The rearrangement uses TRBV4-3 and TRBJ2-3, with unresolved D. From germline, CDR1 is LGHNA and CDR2 YSLEER. This CDR3 is 17 amino acids long. V lost 4 bases and J 0 bases, leaving 17 bases between the germline ends. This CDR3 reads CASSPIKITASTDTQYF. CDR3 in DNA: TGCGCCAGCAGCCCCATCAAGATCACCGCTAGCACAGATACGCAGTATTTT.